The sequence of this T cell receptor beta chain was determined in a study of blood T cell repertoires in COVID-19. Study information: Whether acute or convalescent, the COVID-19 samples came from the United States, Italy and Spain.

Germline lookup yields CDR1 SEHNR and CDR2 FQNEAQ (reference sequence). Trimming pared 3 bases from V and 2 bases from J, leaving 8 bases between. This CDR3 is 14 amino acids long. The study drew participants aged about 18 to 90 years from around 24 US areas. Participant-given clinical history determined each cohort assignment. Per the authors' pipeline: The authors estimated nucleated cell counts from reference gene primer amplification. Libraries were prepared by immunoSEQ multiplex PCR; TCRdb keeps only in-frame clonotypes and omits some of them. V, J and clone size are taken as reported in that table, and D and trimming were inferred from the DNA itself. The sample shows roughly 320,000 clones, under 90% of them seen only once.

This receptor was taken from a man in his thirties or forties who had recovered from COVID-19. The sample was PBMCs or T cells enriched from blood (not recorded which). The rearrangement uses TRBV7-9 and TRBJ2-1; D is ambiguous. Here the CDR3 reads CASSFESTYNEQFF. The CDR3 bases are TGTGCCAGCAGCTTCGAGAGCACCTACAATGAGCAGTTCTTC.